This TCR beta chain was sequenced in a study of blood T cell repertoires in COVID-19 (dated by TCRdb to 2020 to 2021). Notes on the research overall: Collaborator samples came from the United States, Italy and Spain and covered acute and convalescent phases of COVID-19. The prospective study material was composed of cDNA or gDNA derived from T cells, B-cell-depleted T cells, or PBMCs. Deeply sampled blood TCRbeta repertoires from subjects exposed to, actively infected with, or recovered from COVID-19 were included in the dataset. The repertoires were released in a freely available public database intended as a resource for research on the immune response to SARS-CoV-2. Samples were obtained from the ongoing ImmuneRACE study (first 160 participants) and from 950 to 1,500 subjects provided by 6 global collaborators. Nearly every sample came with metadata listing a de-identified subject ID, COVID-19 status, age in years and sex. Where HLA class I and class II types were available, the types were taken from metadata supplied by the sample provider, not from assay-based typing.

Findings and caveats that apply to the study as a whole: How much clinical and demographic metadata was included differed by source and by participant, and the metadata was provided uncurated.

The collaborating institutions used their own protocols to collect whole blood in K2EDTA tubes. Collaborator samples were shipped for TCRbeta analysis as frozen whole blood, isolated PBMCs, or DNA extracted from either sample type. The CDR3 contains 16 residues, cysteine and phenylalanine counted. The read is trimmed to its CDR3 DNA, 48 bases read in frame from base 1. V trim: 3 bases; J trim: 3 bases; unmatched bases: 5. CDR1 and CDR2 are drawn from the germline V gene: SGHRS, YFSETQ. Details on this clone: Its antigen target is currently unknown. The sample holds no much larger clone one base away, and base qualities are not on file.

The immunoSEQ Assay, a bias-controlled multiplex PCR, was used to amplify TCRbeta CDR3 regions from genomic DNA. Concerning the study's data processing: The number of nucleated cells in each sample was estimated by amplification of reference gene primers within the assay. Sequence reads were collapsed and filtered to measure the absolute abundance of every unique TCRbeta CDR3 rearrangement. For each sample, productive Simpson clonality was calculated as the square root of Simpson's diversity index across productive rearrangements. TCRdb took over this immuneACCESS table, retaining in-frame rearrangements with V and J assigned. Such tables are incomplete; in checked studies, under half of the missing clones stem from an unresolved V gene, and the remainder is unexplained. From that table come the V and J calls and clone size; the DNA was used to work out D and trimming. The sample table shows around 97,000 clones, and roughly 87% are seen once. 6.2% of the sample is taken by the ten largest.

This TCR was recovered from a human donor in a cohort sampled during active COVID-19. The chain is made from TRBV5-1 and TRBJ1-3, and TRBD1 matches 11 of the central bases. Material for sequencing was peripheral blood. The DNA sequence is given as TGCGCCAGCAGCTCCCGGGACAGGGGGTTTGGAAACACCATATATTTT. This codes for CASSSRDRGFGNTIYF.